A selection of T cell receptor beta chains follows, all from one sample in a study of T cell responses to AZD1222 COVID-19 vaccine. Clones were read by immunoSEQ multiplex PCR, and TCRdb kept only the in-frame ones, dropping some. The sample has some 170,000 clones; about 89% are singletons. Material: peripheral blood, obtained on day 0 of AZD1222 vaccination. The receptor set was obtained from an adult in good health. Each CDR3 is given with its conserved first and last residue. A D gene is named only where the DNA matches it firmly. The size of a clone is reported for some rows only, either as once, few or many, or as a class for expanded clones.

d_call	v_call	clone_size	j_call	cdr3_nt	cdr3_aa
-	TRBV5-6	-	TRBJ1-4	TGTGCCAGCAGCTCACAGGGAATAGGGGATGAAAAACTGTTTTTT	CASSSQGIGDEKLFF
-	TRBV28	-	TRBJ1-4	TGTGCCAGCAGTGGGGAAAGGGGCAGGCTGAAGGAAAAACTGTTTTTT	CASSGERGRLKEKLFF
-	TRBV7-9	-	TRBJ1-2	TGTGCCAGCAGCACAGGCATTTATGGCTACACCTTC	CASSTGIYGYTF
-	TRBV25-1	-	TRBJ1-2	TGTGCCAGCAGTGAACGGGCCTATGGCTACACCTTC	CASSERAYGYTF
TRBD2	TRBV29-1	-	TRBJ2-5	TGCAGCGCCACCCATGGGGTAGCGGGAGGGGGAAGAGAGACCCAGTACTTC	CSATHGVAGGGRETQYF
-	TRBV2	-	TRBJ1-5	TGTGCCAGCAGGGGGGATGTCATTGGCAATCAGCCCCAGCATTTT	CASRGDVIGNQPQHF
TRBD1	TRBV6-5	-	TRBJ2-3	TGTGCCAGCAGTCCACAGGGGAATACGCAGTATTTT	CASSPQGNTQYF
-	TRBV28	-	TRBJ1-2	TGTGCCAGCAGTAAGGGCCCCGGGCCGCGAAATGGCTACACCTTC	CASSKGPGPRNGYTF
TRBD1	TRBV30	-	TRBJ1-4	TGTGCCTGGAGGTCTGCTCTCAGGGGGTCTAATGAAAAACTGTTTTTT	CAWRSALRGSNEKLFF
-	TRBV10-2	-	TRBJ2-3	TGCGCCAGCACAGGAGTAGATACGCAGTATTTT	CASTGVDTQYF
TRBD2	TRBV9	-	TRBJ2-1	TGTGCCAGCAGCCCCGACCTTAGGAGCGGGGGGAATGAGCAGTTCTTC	CASSPDLRSGGNEQFF
TRBD1	TRBV27	-	TRBJ2-7	TGTGCCAGCAACCGCAGGGGGACAGGTCCCTACGAGCAGTACTTC	CASNRRGTGPYEQYF
-	TRBV6-5	-	TRBJ1-3	TGTGCCAGCAGTTACGGTAAGGGGGTGACTGGAAACACCATATATTTT	CASSYGKGVTGNTIYF
TRBD1	TRBV6-2/TRBV6-3	few	TRBJ1-2	TGTGCCAGCAGCCAGGGACAGGGGGCGTATGGCTACACCTTC	CASSQGQGAYGYTF
-	TRBV5-1	-	TRBJ1-2	TGCGCCAGCAGCTTCAATAACTATGGCTACACCTTC	CASSFNNYGYTF
TRBD1	TRBV6-5	-	TRBJ1-2	TGTGCCAGCAGTTACGAAGGCAGGGGGATTGGCTACACCTTC	CASSYEGRGIGYTF
-	TRBV3-1/TRBV3-2	-	TRBJ1-2	TGTGCCAGCAGCGACGTCTATGGCTACACCTTC	CASSDVYGYTF
-	TRBV6-2/TRBV6-3	-	TRBJ2-2	TGTGCCAGCAGTTACCGTACGGGATCCACCGGGGAGCTGTTTTTT	CASSYRTGSTGELFF
TRBD1	TRBV5-5	-	TRBJ2-2	TGTGCCAGCAGCTTGGAGGTGACAGGGGGCTCCGGGGAGCTGTTTTTT	CASSLEVTGGSGELFF
-	TRBV5-1	-	TRBJ2-1	TGCGCCAGCAGCTCGAGGGATGAGCAGTTCTTC	CASSSRDEQFF
TRBD2	TRBV30	-	TRBJ2-5	TGTGCCTGGAGTCCCGGGACTAGCGCCCAAGAGACCCAGTACTTC	CAWSPGTSAQETQYF
-	TRBV7-3	-	TRBJ2-3	TGTGCCAGCAGCTTAGGGGGACCAGCCACAGATACGCAGTATTTT	CASSLGGPATDTQYF
TRBD1	TRBV6-5	once	TRBJ2-1	TGTGCCAGCAGTTATGAGACAGGGCGGAATGAGCAGTTCTTC	CASSYETGRNEQFF
-	TRBV18	-	TRBJ2-1	TGTGCCAGCTCAATCACTCAGCCTTCCTACAATGAGCAGTTCTTC	CASSITQPSYNEQFF
-	TRBV28	-	TRBJ2-7	TGTGCCAGCAGGCATGTCTACGAGCAGTACTTC	CASRHVYEQYF
-	TRBV11-2	-	TRBJ1-1	TGTGCCAGCAGCTTATCCATGGGGGGTACGAACACTGAAGCTTTCTTT	CASSLSMGGTNTEAFF
TRBD1	TRBV6-2/TRBV6-3	once	TRBJ1-1	TGTGCCAGCAGTTACTCGAATTTCCGAACCCGGGACAGGATAGGGACTGAAGCTTTCTTT	CASSYSNFRTRDRIGTEAFF
-	TRBV9	-	TRBJ2-2	TGTGCCAGCAGCCAGGGGGGCCGGACCAACACCGGGGAGCTGTTTTTT	CASSQGGRTNTGELFF
TRBD1	TRBV6-5	few	TRBJ1-1	TGTGCCAGCAGTTACCCAGGGGGACCTGAAGCTTTCTTT	CASSYPGGPEAFF
-	TRBV19	-	TRBJ1-4	TGTGCCAGTAGTATGACTGTTCCAACTAATGAAAAACTGTTTTTT	CASSMTVPTNEKLFF
-	TRBV5-1	few	TRBJ2-1	TGCGCCAGCAGCCGACTAAATGAGCAGTTCTTC	CASSRLNEQFF
-	TRBV10-1	-	TRBJ1-1	TGCGCCAGCAGTGAGTCCTACCCGAACACTGAAGCTTTCTTT	CASSESYPNTEAFF
-	TRBV18	-	TRBJ2-1	TGTGCCAGCTCACCAGTGGGGGGAGTTGGCTACAATGAGCAGTTCTTC	CASSPVGGVGYNEQFF
-	TRBV10-3	once	TRBJ2-7	TGTGCCATCAGTCGCGCAGGGAGCTCCTACGAGCAGTACTTC	CAISRAGSSYEQYF
-	TRBV18	-	TRBJ1-4	TGTGCCAGCTCACCACGGGAGGGAACTAATGAAAAACTGTTTTTT	CASSPREGTNEKLFF
-	TRBV19	-	TRBJ2-5	TGTGCCAGTATGCCCAGGGGCCGGGAGACCCAGTACTTC	CASMPRGRETQYF
-	TRBV28	-	TRBJ1-5	TGTGCCAGCAGCCCCGCGGGAGTAGTGCGCAATCAGCCCCAGCATTTT	CASSPAGVVRNQPQHF
-	TRBV28	-	TRBJ1-6	TGTGCCAGCAGTTTAGGGGCTCAGGGGTTCTATAATTCACCCCTCCACTTT	CASSLGAQGFYNSPLHF
-	TRBV6-6	once	TRBJ1-2	TGTGCCATCGCAGGACAGACTAACTATGGCTACACCTTC	CAIAGQTNYGYTF
-	TRBV19	-	TRBJ1-6	TGTGCCAGTAGTAGGATATTAAGGACCAATTCACCCCTCCACTTT	CASSRILRTNSPLHF
TRBD1	TRBV27	-	TRBJ1-2	TGTGCCAGCAGTTTAACTGGACAGGGTAACTATGGCTACACCTTC	CASSLTGQGNYGYTF
-	TRBV27	-	TRBJ1-1	TGTGCCAGCAGCCGGGTTGGCACTGAAGCTTTCTTT	CASSRVGTEAFF
-	TRBV5-1	-	TRBJ2-3	TGCGCCAGCAGCTTGTTTTCCGGGGCTAGCACAGATACGCAGTATTTT	CASSLFSGASTDTQYF
-	TRBV6-6	-	TRBJ1-2	TGTGCCAGCAGGCAGGGAAACTATGGCTACACCTTC	CASRQGNYGYTF